The present entry profiles one T cell receptor (beta chain) with its context. Germline CDR1 reads SGHNT; CDR2 reads YYREEE (reference sequence). The J segment lost 3 bases and the V segment lost 10 bases, leaving 12 bases of the junction unmatched. CDR3 size: 15 residues. Sequenced by immunoSEQ multiplex PCR; TCRdb stores in-frame clones only, minus some. The table shows about 56,000 clones, with 70% to 80% occurring only once. Single viable CD3+CD4+CD8-CD45RO+ cells were sorted as the memory CD4+ T cells. The record originates from a study of memory CD4+ T cells and cytomegalovirus serostatus. This clonotype was sampled from an adult in good health and CMV-seropositive. The chain joins TRBV5-4 to TRBJ2-3; TRBD2 matches 9 bases. Sequenced input: memory CD4+ T cells from blood. CDR3 sequence: CAWTPASGITDTQYF. The CDR3 DNA reads TGTGCCTGGACTCCGGCTAGCGGGATAACAGATACGCAGTATTTT. Looking up the rest from reference TRBV5-4 and TRBJ2-3 gives the full variable domain: ETGVTQSPTHLIKTRGQQVTLRCSSQSGHNTVSWYQQALGQGPQFIFQYYREEENGRGNFPPRFSGLQFPNYSSELNVNALELDDSALYLCAWTPASGITDTQYFGPGTRLTVL.